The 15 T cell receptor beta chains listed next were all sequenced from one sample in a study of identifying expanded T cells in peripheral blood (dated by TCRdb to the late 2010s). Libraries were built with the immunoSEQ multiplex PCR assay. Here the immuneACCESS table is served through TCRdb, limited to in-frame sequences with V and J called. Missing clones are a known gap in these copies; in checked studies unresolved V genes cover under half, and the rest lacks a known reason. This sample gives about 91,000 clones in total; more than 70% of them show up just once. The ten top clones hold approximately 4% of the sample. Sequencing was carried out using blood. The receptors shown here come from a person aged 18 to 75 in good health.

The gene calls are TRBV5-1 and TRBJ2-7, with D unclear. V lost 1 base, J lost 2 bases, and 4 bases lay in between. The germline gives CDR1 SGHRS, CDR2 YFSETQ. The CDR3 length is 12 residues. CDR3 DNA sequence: TGCGCCAGCAGCTTGACAGCCTACGAGCAGTACTTC. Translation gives CASSLTAYEQYF. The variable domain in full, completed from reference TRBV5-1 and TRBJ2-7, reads KAGVTQTPRYLIKTRGQQVTLSCSPISGHRSVSWYQQTPGQGLQFLFEYFSETQRNKGNFPGRFSGRQFSNSRSEMNVSTLELGDSALYLCASSLTAYEQYFGPGTRLTVT.

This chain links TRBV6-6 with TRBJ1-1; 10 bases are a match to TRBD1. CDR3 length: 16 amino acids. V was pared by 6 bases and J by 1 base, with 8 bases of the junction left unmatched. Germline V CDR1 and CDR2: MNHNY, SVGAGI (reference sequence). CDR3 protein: CASRSGTGARNTEAFF. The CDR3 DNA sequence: TGTGCCAGCAGGTCCGGGACAGGGGCCCGGAACACTGAAGCTTTCTTT.

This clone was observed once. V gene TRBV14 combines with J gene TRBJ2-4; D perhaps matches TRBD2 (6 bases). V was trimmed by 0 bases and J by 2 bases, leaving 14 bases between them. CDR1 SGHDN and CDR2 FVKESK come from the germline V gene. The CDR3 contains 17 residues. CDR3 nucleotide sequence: TGTGCCAGCAGCCAAGAAACGGGCCGGGGGTCCAAAAACATTCAGTACTTC. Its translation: CASSQETGRGSKNIQYF.

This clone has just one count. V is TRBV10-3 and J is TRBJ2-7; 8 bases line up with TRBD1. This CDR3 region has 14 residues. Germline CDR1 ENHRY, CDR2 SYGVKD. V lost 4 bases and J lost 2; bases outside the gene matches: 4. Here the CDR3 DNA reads TGTGCCATCAGTGGAGGGACAGGAGCCTACGAGCAGTACTTC. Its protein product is CAISGGTGAYEQYF.

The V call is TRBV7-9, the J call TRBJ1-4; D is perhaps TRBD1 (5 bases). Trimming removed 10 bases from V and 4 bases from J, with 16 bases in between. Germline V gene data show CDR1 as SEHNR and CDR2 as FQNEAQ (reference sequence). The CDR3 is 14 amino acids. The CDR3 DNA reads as TGTGCCACCGTCGAGGCGGGGGGTAATGAAAAACTGTTTTTT. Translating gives CATVEAGGNEKLFF.

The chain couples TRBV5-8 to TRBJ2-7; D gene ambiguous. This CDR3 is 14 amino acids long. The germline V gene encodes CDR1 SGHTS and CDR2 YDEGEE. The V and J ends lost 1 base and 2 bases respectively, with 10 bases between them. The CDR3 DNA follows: TGTGCCAGCAGCTTGTCCCCAGGAACCTACGAGCAGTACTTC. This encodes CASSLSPGTYEQYF.

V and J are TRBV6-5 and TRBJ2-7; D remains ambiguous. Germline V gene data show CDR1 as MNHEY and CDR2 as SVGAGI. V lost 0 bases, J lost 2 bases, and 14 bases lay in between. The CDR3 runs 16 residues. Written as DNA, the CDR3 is TGTGCCAGCAGTTACTCGTCTGGGCCGGGCGCCTACGAGCAGTACTTC. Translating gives CASSYSSGPGAYEQYF.

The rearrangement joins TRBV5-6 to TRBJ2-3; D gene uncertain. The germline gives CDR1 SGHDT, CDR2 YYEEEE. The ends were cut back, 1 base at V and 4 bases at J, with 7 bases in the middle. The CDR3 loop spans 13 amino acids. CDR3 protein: CASSLLGADTQYF. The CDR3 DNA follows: TGTGCCAGCAGCTTGTTGGGTGCAGATACGCAGTATTTT.

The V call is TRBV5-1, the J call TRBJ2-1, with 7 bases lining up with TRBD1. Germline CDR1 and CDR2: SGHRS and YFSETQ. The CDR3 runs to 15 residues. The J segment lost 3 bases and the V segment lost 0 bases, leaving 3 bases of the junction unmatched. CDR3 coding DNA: TGCGCCAGCAGCTTGGTGGCAGGGGGCTACAATGAGCAGTTCTTC. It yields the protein CASSLVAGGYNEQFF.

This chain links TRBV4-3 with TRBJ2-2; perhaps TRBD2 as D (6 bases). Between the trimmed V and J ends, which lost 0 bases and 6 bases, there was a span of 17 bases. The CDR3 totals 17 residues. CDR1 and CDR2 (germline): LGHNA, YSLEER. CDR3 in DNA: TGCGCCAGCAGCCAAGACCCCCCACCTAGCGAGGCCGGGGAGCTGTTTTTT. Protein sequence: CASSQDPPPSEAGELFF.

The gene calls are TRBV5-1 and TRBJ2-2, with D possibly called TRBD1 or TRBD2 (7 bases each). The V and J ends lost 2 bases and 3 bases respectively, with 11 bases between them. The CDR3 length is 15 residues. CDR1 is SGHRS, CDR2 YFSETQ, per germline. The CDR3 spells CASSFQGGYTGELFF. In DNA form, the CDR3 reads TGCGCCAGCAGCTTCCAGGGGGGGTACACCGGGGAGCTGTTTTTT.

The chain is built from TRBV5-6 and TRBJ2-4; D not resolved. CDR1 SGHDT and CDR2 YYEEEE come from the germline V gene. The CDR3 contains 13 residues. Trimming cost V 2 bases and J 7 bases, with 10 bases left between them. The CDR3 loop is CASSFRILNIQYF. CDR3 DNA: TGTGCCAGCAGCTTCAGGATTCTCAACATTCAGTACTTC.

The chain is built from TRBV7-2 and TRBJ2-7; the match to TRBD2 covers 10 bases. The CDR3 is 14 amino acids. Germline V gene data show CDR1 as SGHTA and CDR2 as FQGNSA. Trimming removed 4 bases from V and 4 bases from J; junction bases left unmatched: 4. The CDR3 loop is CASSSSSGSYEQYF. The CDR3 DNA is TGTGCCAGCAGCTCCTCTAGCGGGAGTTACGAGCAGTACTTC.

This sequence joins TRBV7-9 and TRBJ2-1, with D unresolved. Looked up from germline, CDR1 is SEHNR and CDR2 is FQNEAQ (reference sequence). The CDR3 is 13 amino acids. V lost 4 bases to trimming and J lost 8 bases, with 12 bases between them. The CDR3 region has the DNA TGTGCCAGCAGCTCAATCCTAGAGGATGAGCAGTTCTTC. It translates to CASSSILEDEQFF.

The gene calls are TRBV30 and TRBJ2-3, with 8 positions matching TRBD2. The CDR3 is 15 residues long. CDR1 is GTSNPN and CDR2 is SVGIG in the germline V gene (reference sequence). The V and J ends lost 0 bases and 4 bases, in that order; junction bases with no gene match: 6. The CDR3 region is CAWSVYPAGADTQYF. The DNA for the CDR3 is TGTGCCTGGAGTGTATACCCAGCGGGAGCAGATACGCAGTATTTT.